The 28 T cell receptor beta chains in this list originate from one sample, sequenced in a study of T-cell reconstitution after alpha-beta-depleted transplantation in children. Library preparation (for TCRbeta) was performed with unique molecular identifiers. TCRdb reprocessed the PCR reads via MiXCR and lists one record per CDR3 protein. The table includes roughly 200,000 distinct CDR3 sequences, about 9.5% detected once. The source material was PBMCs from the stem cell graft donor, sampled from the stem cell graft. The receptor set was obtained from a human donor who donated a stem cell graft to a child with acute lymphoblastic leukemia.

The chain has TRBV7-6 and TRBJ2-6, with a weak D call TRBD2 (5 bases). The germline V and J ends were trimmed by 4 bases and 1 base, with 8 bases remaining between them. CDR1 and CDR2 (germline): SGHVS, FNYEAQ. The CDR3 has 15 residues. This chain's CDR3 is CASSSWTSGANVLTF. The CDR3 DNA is TGTGCCAGCAGCTCCTGGACTTCTGGGGCCAACGTCCTGACTTTC.

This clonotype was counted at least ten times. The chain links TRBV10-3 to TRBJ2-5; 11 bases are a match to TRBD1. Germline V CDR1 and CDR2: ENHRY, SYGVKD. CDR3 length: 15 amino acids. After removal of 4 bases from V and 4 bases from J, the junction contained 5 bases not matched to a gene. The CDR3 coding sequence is TGTGCCATCAGTGGGGGACAGGGGGTAACAGAGACCCAGTACTTC. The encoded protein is CAISGGQGVTETQYF.

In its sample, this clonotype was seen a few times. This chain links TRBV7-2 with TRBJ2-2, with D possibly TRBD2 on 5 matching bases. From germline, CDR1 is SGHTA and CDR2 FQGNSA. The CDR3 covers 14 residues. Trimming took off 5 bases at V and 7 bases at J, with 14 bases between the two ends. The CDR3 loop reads CASSPRGLGGELFF. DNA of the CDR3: TGTGCCAGCAGCCCTCGCGGGTTGGGCGGGGAGCTGTTTTTT.

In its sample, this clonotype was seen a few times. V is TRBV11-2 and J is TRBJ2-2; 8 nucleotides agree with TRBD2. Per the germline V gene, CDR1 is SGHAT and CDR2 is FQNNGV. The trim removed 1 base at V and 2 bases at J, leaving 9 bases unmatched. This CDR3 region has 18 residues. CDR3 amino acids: CASSLVWAGGDNTGELFF. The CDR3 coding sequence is TGTGCCAGCAGCTTAGTCTGGGCGGGGGGAGATAACACCGGGGAGCTGTTTTTT.

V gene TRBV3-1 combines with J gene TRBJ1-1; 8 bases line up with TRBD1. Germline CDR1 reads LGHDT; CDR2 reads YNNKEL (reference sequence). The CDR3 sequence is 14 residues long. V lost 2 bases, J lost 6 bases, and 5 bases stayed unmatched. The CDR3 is CASSQSDRDAEAFF. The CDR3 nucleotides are TGTGCCAGCAGCCAATCGGACAGGGACGCTGAAGCTTTCTTT.

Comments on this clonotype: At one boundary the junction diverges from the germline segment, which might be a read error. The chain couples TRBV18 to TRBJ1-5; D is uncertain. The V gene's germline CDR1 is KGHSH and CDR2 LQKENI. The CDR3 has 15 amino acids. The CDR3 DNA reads TGTGCCAGCTCAACACCCTCCGGGAGCAATCAGCCCCAGCATTTT. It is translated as CASSTPSGSNQPQHF.

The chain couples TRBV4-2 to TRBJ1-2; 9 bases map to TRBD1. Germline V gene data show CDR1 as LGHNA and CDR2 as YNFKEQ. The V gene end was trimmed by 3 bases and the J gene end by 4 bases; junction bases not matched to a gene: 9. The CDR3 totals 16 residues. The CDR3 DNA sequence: TGTGCCAGCAGCCACAATTGGGACAGGGTCGGCTATGGCTACACCTTC. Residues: CASSHNWDRVGYGYTF.

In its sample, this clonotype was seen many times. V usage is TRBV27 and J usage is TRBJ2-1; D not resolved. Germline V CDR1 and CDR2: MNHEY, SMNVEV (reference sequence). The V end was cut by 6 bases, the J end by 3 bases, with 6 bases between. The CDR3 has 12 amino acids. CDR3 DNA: TGTGCCAGCAGCCTGAACTACAATGAGCAGTTCTTC. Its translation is CASSLNYNEQFF.

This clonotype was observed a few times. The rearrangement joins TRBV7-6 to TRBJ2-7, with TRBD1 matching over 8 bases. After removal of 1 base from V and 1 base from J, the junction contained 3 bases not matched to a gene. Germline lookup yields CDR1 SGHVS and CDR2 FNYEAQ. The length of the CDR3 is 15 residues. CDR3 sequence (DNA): TGTGCCAGCAGCTTAGAAGGACAGGGATCCTACGAGCAGTACTTC. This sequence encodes CASSLEGQGSYEQYF.

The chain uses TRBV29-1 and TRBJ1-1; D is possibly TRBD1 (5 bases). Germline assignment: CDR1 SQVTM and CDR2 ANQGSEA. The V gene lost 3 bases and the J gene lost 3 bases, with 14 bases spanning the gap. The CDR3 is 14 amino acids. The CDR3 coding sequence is TGCAGCGTTGAGGTGGGGGTTCGGGACACTGAAGCTTTCTTT. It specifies CSVEVGVRDTEAFF.

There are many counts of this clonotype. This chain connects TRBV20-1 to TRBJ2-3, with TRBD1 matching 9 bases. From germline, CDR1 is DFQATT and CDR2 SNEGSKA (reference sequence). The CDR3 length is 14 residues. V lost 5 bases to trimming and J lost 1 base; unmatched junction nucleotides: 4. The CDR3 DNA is TGCAGTGCTCGCCGGGACAGGGGCACAGATACGCAGTATTTT. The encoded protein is CSARRDRGTDTQYF.

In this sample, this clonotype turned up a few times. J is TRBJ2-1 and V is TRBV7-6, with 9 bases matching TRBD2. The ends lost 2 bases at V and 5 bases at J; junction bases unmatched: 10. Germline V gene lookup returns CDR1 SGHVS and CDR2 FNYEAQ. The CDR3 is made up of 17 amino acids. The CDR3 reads CASSLWGAGGFDNEQFF. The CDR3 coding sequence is TGTGCCAGCAGCTTATGGGGAGCGGGGGGCTTCGACAATGAGCAGTTCTTC.

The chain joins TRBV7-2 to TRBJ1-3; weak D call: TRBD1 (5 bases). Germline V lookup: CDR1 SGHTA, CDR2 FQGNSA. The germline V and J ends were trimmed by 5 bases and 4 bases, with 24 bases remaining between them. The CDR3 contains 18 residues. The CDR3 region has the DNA TGTGCCAGCAGCAAACCTGGGACGGCGAGCGATAGGGGAAACACCATATATTTT. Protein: CASSKPGTASDRGNTIYF. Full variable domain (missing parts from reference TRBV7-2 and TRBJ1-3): GAGVSQSPSNKVTEKGKDVELRCDPISGHTALYWYRQSLGQGLEFLIYFQGNSAPDKSGLPSDRFSAERTGGSVSTLTIQRTQQEDSAVYLCASSKPGTASDRGNTIYFGEGSWLTVV.

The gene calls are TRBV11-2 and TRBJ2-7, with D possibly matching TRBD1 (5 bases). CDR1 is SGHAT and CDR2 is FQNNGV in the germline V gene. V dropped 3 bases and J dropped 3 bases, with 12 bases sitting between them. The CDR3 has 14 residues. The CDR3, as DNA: TGTGCCAGCAGCTTTAGAGCAGGGAACTACGAGCAGTACTTC. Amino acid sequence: CASSFRAGNYEQYF.

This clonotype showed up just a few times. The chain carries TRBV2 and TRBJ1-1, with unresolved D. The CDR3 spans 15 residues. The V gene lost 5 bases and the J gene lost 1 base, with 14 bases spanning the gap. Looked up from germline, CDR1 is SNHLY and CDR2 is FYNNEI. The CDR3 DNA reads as TGTGCCAGCAGTCTTGGCCTCCTAGGGAACACTGAAGCTTTCTTT. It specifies CASSLGLLGNTEAFF.

CDR3 nucleotides: TGTGCCACTCTCCGGGACAGAACTGGACAGCCCCAGCATTTT. It codes for CATLRDRTGQPQHF. This chain uses TRBV28 with TRBJ1-5; 7 bases fit TRBD1. The CDR3 totals 14 residues. V lost 10 bases, J lost 7 bases, and 13 bases stayed unmatched. Germline CDR1 MDHEN, CDR2 SYDVKM.

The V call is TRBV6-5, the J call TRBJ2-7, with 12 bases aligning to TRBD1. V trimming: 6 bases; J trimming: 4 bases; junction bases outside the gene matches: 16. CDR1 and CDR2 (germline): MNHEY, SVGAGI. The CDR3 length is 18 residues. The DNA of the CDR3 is TGTGCCAGCAGGTTACGCGGGACAGGGGGCGTTCCTACATACGAGCAGTACTTC. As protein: CASRLRGTGGVPTYEQYF.

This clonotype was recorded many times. Here the CDR3 DNA reads TGTGCCAGTAGTATTGGCAGGGGCGGCAATCAGCCCCAGCATTTT. Translating it yields CASSIGRGGNQPQHF. The chain links TRBV19 to TRBJ1-5, with a possible D match to TRBD1 (6 bases). V was cut by 3 bases and J by 2 bases, with 11 bases left in between. The CDR3 loop spans 15 amino acids. CDR1 LNHDA and CDR2 SQIVND come from the germline V gene (reference sequence).

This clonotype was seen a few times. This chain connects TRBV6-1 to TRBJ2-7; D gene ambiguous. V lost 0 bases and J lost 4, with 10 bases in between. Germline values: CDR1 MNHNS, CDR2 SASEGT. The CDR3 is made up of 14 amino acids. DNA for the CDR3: TGTGCCAGCAGTGAAGCCCCGGTAATTTACGAGCAGTACTTC. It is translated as CASSEAPVIYEQYF.

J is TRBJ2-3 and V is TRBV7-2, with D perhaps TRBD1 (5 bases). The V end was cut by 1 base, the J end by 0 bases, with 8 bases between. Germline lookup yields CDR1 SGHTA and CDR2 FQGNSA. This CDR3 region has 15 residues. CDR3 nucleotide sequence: TGTGCCAGCAGCTTAGACAGGTTAAGCACAGATACGCAGTATTTT. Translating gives CASSLDRLSTDTQYF. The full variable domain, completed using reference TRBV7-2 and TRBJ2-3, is GAGVSQSPSNKVTEKGKDVELRCDPISGHTALYWYRQSLGQGLEFLIYFQGNSAPDKSGLPSDRFSAERTGGSVSTLTIQRTQQEDSAVYLCASSLDRLSTDTQYFGPGTRLTVL.

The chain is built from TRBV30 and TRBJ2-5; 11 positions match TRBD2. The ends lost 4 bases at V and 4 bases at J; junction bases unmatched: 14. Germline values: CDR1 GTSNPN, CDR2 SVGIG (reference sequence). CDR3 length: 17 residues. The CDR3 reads CAWNMGSGGVKGETQYF. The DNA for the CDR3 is TGTGCCTGGAATATGGGTAGCGGGGGGGTTAAGGGAGAGACCCAGTACTTC.

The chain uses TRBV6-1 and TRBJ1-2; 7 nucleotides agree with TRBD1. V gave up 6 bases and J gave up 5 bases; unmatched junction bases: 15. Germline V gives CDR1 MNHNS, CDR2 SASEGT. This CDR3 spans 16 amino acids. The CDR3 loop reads CASSHRGGGQGYGYTF. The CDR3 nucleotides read TGTGCCAGCAGCCACAGGGGTGGGGGTCAAGGGTATGGCTACACCTTC.

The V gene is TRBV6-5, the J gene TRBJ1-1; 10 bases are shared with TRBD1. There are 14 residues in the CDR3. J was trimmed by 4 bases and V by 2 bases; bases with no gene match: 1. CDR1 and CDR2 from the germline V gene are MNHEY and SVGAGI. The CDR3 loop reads CASSYDRGPTEAFF. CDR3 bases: TGTGCCAGCAGTTACGACAGGGGGCCCACTGAAGCTTTCTTT.

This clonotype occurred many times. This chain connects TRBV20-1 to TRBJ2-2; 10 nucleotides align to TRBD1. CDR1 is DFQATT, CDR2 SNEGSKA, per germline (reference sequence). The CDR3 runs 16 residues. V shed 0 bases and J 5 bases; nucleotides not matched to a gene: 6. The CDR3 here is CSARDRPGQGTGELFF. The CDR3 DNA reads TGCAGTGCTAGAGATCGGCCGGGACAGGGGACCGGGGAGCTGTTTTTT.

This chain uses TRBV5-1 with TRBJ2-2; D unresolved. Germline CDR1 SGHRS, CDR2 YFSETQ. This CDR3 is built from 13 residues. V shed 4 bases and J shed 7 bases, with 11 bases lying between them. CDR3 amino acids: CASSLNSGGELFF. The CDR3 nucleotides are TGCGCCAGCAGCCTTAACTCGGGCGGGGAGCTGTTTTTT.

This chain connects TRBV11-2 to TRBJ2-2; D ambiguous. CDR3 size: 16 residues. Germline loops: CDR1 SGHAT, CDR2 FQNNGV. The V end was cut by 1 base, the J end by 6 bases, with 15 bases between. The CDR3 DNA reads TGTGCCAGCAGCTTAGTCGCAGGTGGTCGTGCCGGGGAGCTGTTTTTT. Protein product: CASSLVAGGRAGELFF. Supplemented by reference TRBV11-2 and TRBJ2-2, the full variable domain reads EAGVAQSPRYKIIEKRQSVAFWCNPISGHATLYWYQQILGQGPKLLIQFQNNGVVDDSQLPKDRFSAERLKGVDSTLKIQPAKLEDSAVYLCASSLVAGGRAGELFFGEGSRLTVL.

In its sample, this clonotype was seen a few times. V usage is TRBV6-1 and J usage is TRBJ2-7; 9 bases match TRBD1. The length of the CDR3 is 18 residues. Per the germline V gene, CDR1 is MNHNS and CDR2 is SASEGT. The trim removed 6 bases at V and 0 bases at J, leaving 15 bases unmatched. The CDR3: CASRSGQGPPYLSYEQYF. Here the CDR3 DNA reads TGTGCCAGCAGATCCGGACAGGGGCCACCCTACCTCTCCTACGAGCAGTACTTC.

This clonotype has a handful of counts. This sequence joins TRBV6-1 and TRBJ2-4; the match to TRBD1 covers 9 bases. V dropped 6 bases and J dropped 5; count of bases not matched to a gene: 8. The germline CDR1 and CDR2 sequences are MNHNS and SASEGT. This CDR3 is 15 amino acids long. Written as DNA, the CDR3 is TGTGCCAGCAGCAGGACAGGGGCCGGGGAAAACATTCAGTACTTC. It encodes CASSRTGAGENIQYF.